These 18 T cell receptor beta chains were all obtained from the same sample, sequenced in a study of blood T cell repertoires in COVID-19. Clones were read by immunoSEQ multiplex PCR, and TCRdb kept only the in-frame ones, dropping some. Here the sample spans roughly 140,000 clones, 84% being singletons. Sequencing input: PBMCs or T cells enriched from blood (not recorded which). The receptors stem from a woman in her forties or fifties who had been exposed to COVID-19.

V gene TRBV9 combines with J gene TRBJ2-7; tentative D call: TRBD2 (5 bases). Germline loops: CDR1 SGDLS, CDR2 YYNGEE. This CDR3 is 11 amino acids long. V was clipped by 4 bases and J by 6 bases, with 8 bases between them. The CDR3 is CASSPRGEQYF. Written as DNA, the CDR3 is TGTGCCAGCAGCCCCCGGGGCGAGCAGTACTTC.

The V gene is TRBV19, the J gene TRBJ1-6; D ambiguous. The germline V and J ends were trimmed by 8 bases and 10 bases, with 6 bases remaining between them. The V gene's germline CDR1 is LNHDA and CDR2 SQIVND (reference sequence). The CDR3 length is 10 residues. The CDR3 sequence: CASGSSPLHF. DNA of the CDR3: TGTGCCAGTGGCTCATCACCCCTCCACTTT. Full variable domain (rest looked up from reference TRBV19 and TRBJ1-6): DGGITQSPKYLFRKEGQNVTLSCEQNLNHDAMYWYRQDPGQGLRLIYYSQIVNDFQKGDIAEGYSVSREKKESFPLTVTSAQKNPTAFYLCASGSSPLHFGNGTRLTVT.

The rearrangement links TRBV19 to TRBJ1-3; unclear D gene. The germline gives CDR1 LNHDA, CDR2 SQIVND (reference sequence). The CDR3 sequence is 13 residues long. The V end lost 8 bases, the J end lost 6 bases, and 14 bases lay between the germline ends. CDR3 nucleotides: TGTGCCAGTGGGCCAAATCTGGCAAACACCATATATTTT. Protein sequence: CASGPNLANTIYF.

The genes are TRBV19 and TRBJ1-1, with D perhaps matching TRBD1 (5 bases). This CDR3 is 15 amino acids long. The germline V gene has CDR1 LNHDA and CDR2 SQIVND (reference sequence). Trimming pared 3 bases from V and 2 bases from J, leaving 13 bases between. CDR3 sequence reads: CASSITIQANTEAFF. The CDR3 nucleotides read TGTGCCAGTAGTATCACAATACAGGCTAACACTGAAGCTTTCTTT.

The chain is built from TRBV10-3 and TRBJ1-1; 7 positions match TRBD1. The CDR3 has 15 amino acids. With V trimmed by 8 bases and J by 2 bases, 11 bases remained unmatched. Germline V gene lookup returns CDR1 ENHRY and CDR2 SYGVKD. CDR3 nucleotides: TGTGCCATCGCCCCGACGGGACAGTCAAACACTGAAGCTTTCTTT. Translation: CAIAPTGQSNTEAFF.

CDR3 region: CASSYPGGPQHF. Written as DNA, the CDR3 is TGTGCCAGCAGCTACCCCGGCGGGCCCCAGCATTTT. V and J are TRBV12-3 or TRBV12-4 and TRBJ1-5; D is unresolved. There are 12 residues in the CDR3. V shed 6 bases and J shed 9 bases, with 12 bases lying between them.

The gene calls are TRBV7-9 and TRBJ1-5, with 7 positions matching TRBD1. Losses at the gene ends were 4 bases for V and 7 bases for J; bases not matched to a gene: 7. The CDR3 is 14 residues long. From germline, CDR1 is SEHNR and CDR2 FQNEAQ (reference sequence). CDR3 nucleotides: TGTGCCAGCAGCTCGGGTCAGGGGGAACAGCCCCAGCATTTT. Amino acid sequence: CASSSGQGEQPQHF.

CDR3: CASSPKGGGTSGYNEQFF. The CDR3 DNA is TGTGCCAGCTCACCAAAGGGAGGGGGGACTAGCGGATACAATGAGCAGTTCTTC. This chain links TRBV18 with TRBJ2-1; 11 bases map to TRBD2. Losses at the gene ends were 2 bases for V and 4 bases for J; bases not matched to a gene: 10. This CDR3 comprises 18 residues. From germline, CDR1 is KGHSH and CDR2 LQKENI.

This chain uses TRBV27 with TRBJ2-2; 10 positions agree with TRBD2. The germline V gene encodes CDR1 MNHEY and CDR2 SMNVEV (reference sequence). The CDR3 runs 16 residues. The junction had 6 bases not matched to a gene; V was cut back by 4 bases and J by 4 bases. The CDR3 loop is CASSSLAGVATGELFF. The CDR3 bases are TGTGCCAGCAGTTCTCTAGCGGGGGTGGCCACCGGGGAGCTGTTTTTT.

This chain uses TRBV18 with TRBJ1-6, with 8 nucleotides matching TRBD1. With 5 bases clipped from V and 7 bases from J, the junction kept 1 base outside the gene matches. This CDR3 is 13 amino acids long. The V gene's germline CDR1 is KGHSH and CDR2 LQKENI. CDR3 sequence: CASSDRGNSPLHF. In DNA form, the CDR3 reads TGTGCCAGCTCAGACAGGGGAAATTCACCCCTCCACTTT. Together with reference TRBV18 and TRBJ1-6, the CDR3 gives the full variable domain: NAGVMQNPRHLVRRRGQEARLRCSPMKGHSHVYWYRQLPEEGLKFMVYLQKENIIDESGMPKERFSAEFPKEGPSILRIQQVVRGDSAAYFCASSDRGNSPLHFGNGTRLTVT.

The V gene is TRBV6-1, the J gene TRBJ1-6, with 7 bases matching TRBD1. V lost 4 bases and J lost 5; bases outside the gene matches: 14. This CDR3 is built from 18 residues. CDR1 and CDR2 from the germline V gene are MNHNS and SASEGT. The CDR3 protein is CASSAPGGRGFDNSPLHF. The CDR3 nucleotides are TGTGCCAGCAGTGCCCCCGGGGGCAGGGGGTTTGATAATTCACCCCTCCACTTT.

The DNA for the CDR3 is TGTGCCAGCAACGACCGGTCTACAGACTATGGCTACACCTTC. It encodes CASNDRSTDYGYTF. The rearrangement uses TRBV6-4 and TRBJ1-2; D is uncertain. The germline CDR1 and CDR2 sequences are MRHNA and SNTAGT. V was pared by 7 bases and J by 3 bases, with 15 bases between. This CDR3 comprises 14 residues.

This chain uses TRBV2 with TRBJ1-2; TRBD1 might be the D (5 bases). Trimming took off 8 bases at V and 0 bases at J, with 10 bases between the two ends. Per germline, CDR1 SNHLY and CDR2 FYNNEI. This CDR3 is built from 13 residues. CDR3 nucleotide sequence: TGTGCCAGCGGGGCCAGTACTAACTATGGCTACACCTTC. This sequence encodes CASGASTNYGYTF. Together with reference TRBV2 and TRBJ1-2, the CDR3 gives the full variable domain: EPEVTQTPSHQVTQMGQEVILRCVPISNHLYFYWYRQILGQKVEFLVSFYNNEISEKSEIFDDQFSVERPDGSNFTLKIRSTKLEDSAMYFCASGASTNYGYTFGSGTRLTVV.

The chain is built from TRBV5-1 and TRBJ2-4, with D perhaps TRBD2 (7 bases). Germline V lookup: CDR1 SGHRS, CDR2 YFSETQ. Trimming took 4 bases from V and 5 from J, leaving 16 bases between them. This CDR3 has 15 amino acids. CDR3 amino acids: CASSLQGGVQNIQYF. CDR3 coding DNA: TGCGCCAGCAGCCTTCAAGGGGGGGTCCAAAACATTCAGTACTTC.

In this sample, this clone turned up a few times. V gene TRBV7-8 combines with J gene TRBJ2-3; D might be TRBD1 (5 bases). The CDR3 is 15 amino acids. V lost 6 bases and J lost 0, with 13 bases in between. Germline-derived CDR1 and CDR2 are SGHVS and FQNEAQ. In nucleotides, the CDR3 is TGTGCCAGCAGTCTAACGACAGCTAGCACAGATACGCAGTATTTT. Amino acids: CASSLTTASTDTQYF.

The CDR3 DNA reads TGTGCCAGCAGCGTAAAGGCAGGGGGTTGGGAGCAGTACTTC. This encodes CASSVKAGGWEQYF. V is TRBV9 and J is TRBJ2-7; 7 bases line up with TRBD1. This CDR3 contains 14 residues. Germline values: CDR1 SGDLS, CDR2 YYNGEE. Trimming at V came to 1 base and at J to 7 bases, leaving 8 bases not matched to a gene.

The chain couples TRBV11-2 to TRBJ1-6, with D possibly TRBD1 on 5 matching bases. The CDR3 has 17 amino acids. The germline gives CDR1 SGHAT, CDR2 FQNNGV. Trimming shortened V by 4 bases and J by 1 base, and 14 bases separated the two germline ends. The CDR3 sequence: CASSSKGIVSYNSPLHF. Here the CDR3 DNA reads TGTGCCAGCAGCTCCAAGGGGATTGTATCCTATAATTCACCCCTCCACTTT. The whole variable domain, filled in from reference TRBV11-2 and TRBJ1-6, reads EAGVAQSPRYKIIEKRQSVAFWCNPISGHATLYWYQQILGQGPKLLIQFQNNGVVDDSQLPKDRFSAERLKGVDSTLKIQPAKLEDSAVYLCASSSKGIVSYNSPLHFGNGTRLTVT.

J is TRBJ1-6 and V is TRBV28; no firm D call. Per the germline V gene, CDR1 is MDHEN and CDR2 is SYDVKM. Trimming took off 6 bases at V and 5 bases at J, with 11 bases between the two ends. CDR3 length: 14 residues. CDR3 amino acids: CASRLVSDNSPLHF. CDR3 in DNA: TGTGCCAGCAGGCTAGTCTCTGATAATTCACCCCTCCACTTT.